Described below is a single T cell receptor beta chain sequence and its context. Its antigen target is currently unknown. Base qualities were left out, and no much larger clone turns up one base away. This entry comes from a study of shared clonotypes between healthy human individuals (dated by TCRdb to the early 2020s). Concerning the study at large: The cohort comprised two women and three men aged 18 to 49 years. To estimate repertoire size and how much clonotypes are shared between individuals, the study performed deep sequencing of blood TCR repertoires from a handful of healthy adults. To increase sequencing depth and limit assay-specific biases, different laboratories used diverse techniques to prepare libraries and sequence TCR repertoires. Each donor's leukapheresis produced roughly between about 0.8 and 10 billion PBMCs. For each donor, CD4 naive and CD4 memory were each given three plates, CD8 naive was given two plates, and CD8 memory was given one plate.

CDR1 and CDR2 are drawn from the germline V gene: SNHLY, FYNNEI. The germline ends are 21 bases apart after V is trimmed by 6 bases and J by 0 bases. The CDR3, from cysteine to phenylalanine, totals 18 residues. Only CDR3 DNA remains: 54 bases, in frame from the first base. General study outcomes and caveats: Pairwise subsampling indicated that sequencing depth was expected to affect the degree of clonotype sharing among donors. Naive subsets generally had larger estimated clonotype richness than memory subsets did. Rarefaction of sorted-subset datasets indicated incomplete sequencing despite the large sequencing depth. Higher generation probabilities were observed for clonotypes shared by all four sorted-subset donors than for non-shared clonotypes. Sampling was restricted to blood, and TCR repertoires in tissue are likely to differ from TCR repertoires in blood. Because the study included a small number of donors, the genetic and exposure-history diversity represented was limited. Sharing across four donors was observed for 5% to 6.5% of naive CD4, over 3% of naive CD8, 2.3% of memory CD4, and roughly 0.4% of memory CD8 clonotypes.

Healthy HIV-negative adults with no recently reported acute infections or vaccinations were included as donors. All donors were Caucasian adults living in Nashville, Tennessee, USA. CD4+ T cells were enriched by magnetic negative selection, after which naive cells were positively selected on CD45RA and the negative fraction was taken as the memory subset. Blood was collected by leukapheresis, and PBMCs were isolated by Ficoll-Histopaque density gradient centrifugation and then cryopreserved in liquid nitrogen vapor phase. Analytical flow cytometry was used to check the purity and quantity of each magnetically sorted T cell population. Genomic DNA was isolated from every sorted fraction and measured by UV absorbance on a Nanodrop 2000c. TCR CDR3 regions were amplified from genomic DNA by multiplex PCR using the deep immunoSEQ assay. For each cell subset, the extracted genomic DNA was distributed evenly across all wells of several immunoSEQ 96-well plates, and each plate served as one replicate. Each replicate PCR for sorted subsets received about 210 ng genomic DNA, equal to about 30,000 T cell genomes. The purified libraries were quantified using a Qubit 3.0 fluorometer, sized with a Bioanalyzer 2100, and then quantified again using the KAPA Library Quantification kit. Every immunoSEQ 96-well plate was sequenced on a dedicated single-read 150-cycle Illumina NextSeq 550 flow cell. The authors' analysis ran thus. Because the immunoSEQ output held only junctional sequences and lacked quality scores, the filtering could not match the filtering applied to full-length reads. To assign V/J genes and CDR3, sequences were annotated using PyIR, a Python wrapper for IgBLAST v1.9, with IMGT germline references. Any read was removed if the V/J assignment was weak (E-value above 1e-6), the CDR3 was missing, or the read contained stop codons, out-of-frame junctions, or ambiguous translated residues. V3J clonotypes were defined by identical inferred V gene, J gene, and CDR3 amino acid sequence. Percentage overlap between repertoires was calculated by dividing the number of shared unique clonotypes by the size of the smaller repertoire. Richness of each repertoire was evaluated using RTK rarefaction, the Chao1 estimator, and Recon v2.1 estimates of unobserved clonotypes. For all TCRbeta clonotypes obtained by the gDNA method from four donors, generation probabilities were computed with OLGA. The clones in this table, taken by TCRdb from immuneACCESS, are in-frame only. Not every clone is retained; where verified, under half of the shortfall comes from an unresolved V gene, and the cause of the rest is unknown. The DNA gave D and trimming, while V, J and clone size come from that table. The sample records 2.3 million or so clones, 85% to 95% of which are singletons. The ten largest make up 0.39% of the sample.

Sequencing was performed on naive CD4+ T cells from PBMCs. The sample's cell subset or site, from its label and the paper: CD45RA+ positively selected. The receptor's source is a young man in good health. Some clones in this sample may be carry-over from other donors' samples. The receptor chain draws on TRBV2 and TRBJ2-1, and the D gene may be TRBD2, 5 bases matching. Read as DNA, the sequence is TGTGCCAGCAGCCGACCGGACGCTAGCACGAGCTCCTACAATGAGCAGTTCTTC. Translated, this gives CASSRPDASTSSYNEQFF.